This T cell receptor (beta chain) was identified during a study of T cell responses to AZD1222 COVID-19 vaccine. The wider study: Researchers grouped second doses given at about 4 or about 12 weeks into one pool.

Clones were read by immunoSEQ multiplex PCR, and TCRdb kept only the in-frame ones, dropping some. The table records 150,000 or so clones, about nine tenths of them present only once. CDR3 length equals 13 residues. Germline lookup yields CDR1 ENHRY and CDR2 SYGVKD. Trimming took 8 bases from V and 6 from J; bases not matched to a gene: 8. Study results and caveats: Just 5 to 7 AZD1222 recipients were seropositive at baseline. Spike-specific TCR breadth rose after two AZD1222 doses, and depth rose as well.

Points on this clone: Its antigen remains unidentified.

The chain is built from TRBV10-3 and TRBJ2-7; 9 bases line up with TRBD2. The specimen was peripheral blood, collected on day 0 of AZD1222 vaccination. The receptor was isolated from an adult in good health. The CDR3 DNA reads TGTGCCATCGATTCGCGGGGGGGCGGCGAGCAGTACTTC. Translated, it gives CAIDSRGGGEQYF.